The 30 T cell receptor beta chains listed next were all sequenced from one sample in a study of blood T cell repertoires in COVID-19. The repertoire was sequenced with immunoSEQ multiplex PCR; TCRdb's copy has only in-frame clones and lacks some. The data hold about 220,000 clones, with 80% observed a single time. What was sequenced was peripheral blood. These receptors came from a human donor in a cohort sampled during active COVID-19.

The chain recombines TRBV15 with TRBJ2-1; 11 nucleotides match TRBD2. The CDR3 totals 17 residues. The germline V gene has CDR1 LNHNV and CDR2 YYDKDF (reference sequence). V shed 3 bases, J shed 7 bases, and the junction held 11 bases outside the gene matches. Written as DNA, the CDR3 is TGTGCCACCAGCAGCCTCGGACTAGCGGGCCTTGTGAATGAGCAGTTCTTC. It yields the protein CATSSLGLAGLVNEQFF.

This clone has just a few counts. The CDR3 sequence: CASSELRNSPLHF. As DNA, the CDR3 is TGTGCCAGCAGTGAACTACGTAATTCACCCCTCCACTTT. This chain uses TRBV6-1 with TRBJ1-6; D is unresolved. V was pared by 2 bases and J by 6 bases, with 5 bases between. The CDR3 extends over 13 amino acids. Germline-derived CDR1 and CDR2 are MNHNS and SASEGT.

The J gene is TRBJ1-1, the V gene TRBV27; tentative D call: TRBD1 (6 bases). The germline V gene has CDR1 MNHEY and CDR2 SMNVEV (reference sequence). Trimming pared 6 bases from V and 5 bases from J, leaving 16 bases between. CDR3 size: 14 residues. CDR3 residues: CASRYLQGSTEAFF. For the CDR3, the DNA is TGTGCCAGCAGATACCTACAGGGTAGTACTGAAGCTTTCTTT.

The chain is built from TRBV4-2 and TRBJ1-1; weak D call: TRBD1 (5 bases). CDR1 LGHNA and CDR2 YNFKEQ come from the germline V gene. Trimming removed 2 bases at V and 4 bases at J, with 11 bases between. This CDR3 contains 14 residues. The CDR3 DNA follows: TGTGCCAGCAGCCAATTATCGGGGGGCACTGAAGCTTTCTTT. Translated, it gives CASSQLSGGTEAFF.

The chain has TRBV6-6 and TRBJ1-4; D is possibly TRBD1 (6 bases). In germline, CDR1 is MNHNY, CDR2 SVGAGI (reference sequence). The CDR3 contains 15 residues. Deletions cut 2 bases from V and 10 bases from J, with 17 bases between. The CDR3 is CASSYGERGARKLFF. The CDR3 region has the DNA TGTGCCAGCAGTTACGGTGAGCGGGGGGCGAGAAAACTGTTTTTT.

This clone has ten or more counts. This chain uses TRBV7-9 with TRBJ1-1; TRBD1 matches at 7 bases. The V and J ends lost 5 bases and 6 bases, in that order; junction bases with no gene match: 6. The CDR3 totals 13 residues. Germline V gives CDR1 SEHNR, CDR2 FQNEAQ (reference sequence). The CDR3 is CASSRPGTAEAFF. For the CDR3, the DNA is TGTGCCAGCAGCCGTCCCGGGACAGCTGAAGCTTTCTTT.

The J gene is TRBJ1-1, the V gene TRBV27; no clear D gene. V was pared by 0 bases and J by 4 bases, with 9 bases between. The germline CDR1 and CDR2 sequences are MNHEY and SMNVEV (reference sequence). The CDR3 contains 14 residues. The CDR3 DNA reads TGTGCCAGCAGTTTATCAAGCACGGTCACTGAAGCTTTCTTT. Its translation: CASSLSSTVTEAFF.

This clone occurred a few times. The chain recombines TRBV2 with TRBJ1-4, with no clear D. CDR3 length: 14 residues. Trimming stripped 6 bases from V and 7 bases from J, with 15 bases between. Germline V gene data show CDR1 as SNHLY and CDR2 as FYNNEI. The CDR3 sequence is CASSRGGMGEKLFF. The CDR3 bases are TGTGCCAGCAGCCGTGGAGGCATGGGTGAAAAACTGTTTTTT.

This clone was found a few times. No DNA is shown, since the ends of the CDR3 on it are uncertain; the CDR3 is the one TCRdb lists. The V and J genes are TRBV21-1 and TRBJ1-5; TRBD1, as called in the table, went unchecked against the DNA. TRBV21-1 constitutes a pseudogene. The CDR3 sequence runs 17 residues, both termini included. CDR3 residues: CASSKYWGQGAHQPQHF.

V usage is TRBV19 and J usage is TRBJ1-5; a possible D gene is TRBD1 (5 bases). CDR1 and CDR2 (germline): LNHDA, SQIVND (reference sequence). The CDR3 loop spans 13 amino acids. V was cut by 5 bases and J by 7 bases, with 12 bases left in between. In DNA, the CDR3 is TGTGCCAGTAGTCAGGGCAGGAGCCAGCCCCAGCATTTT. It encodes CASSQGRSQPQHF. Looking up the rest from reference TRBV19 and TRBJ1-5 gives the full variable domain: DGGITQSPKYLFRKEGQNVTLSCEQNLNHDAMYWYRQDPGQGLRLIYYSQIVNDFQKGDIAEGYSVSREKKESFPLTVTSAQKNPTAFYLCASSQGRSQPQHFGDGTRLSIL.

This clone was picked up many times. The CDR3 loop is CATSDQPGQRIYNEQFF. CDR3 bases: TGTGCCACCAGTGACCAGCCCGGACAGCGTATCTACAATGAGCAGTTCTTC. The chain employs TRBV24-1 and TRBJ2-1; possibly TRBD1 for D (6 bases). Germline V gene sequence: CDR1 KGHDR, CDR2 SFDVKD. There are 17 residues in the CDR3. Trimming removed 4 bases at V and 3 bases at J, with 18 bases between.

This clone occurred once. The chain combines TRBV5-4 with TRBJ1-2; maybe TRBD1 (5 bases). Germline V gene data show CDR1 as SGHNT and CDR2 as YYREEE (reference sequence). The CDR3 is 14 amino acids. V was pared by 0 bases and J by 2 bases, with 8 bases between. The CDR3 DNA reads TGTGCCAGCAGCTTGGAGGGGCTCAACTATGGCTACACCTTC. This translates into CASSLEGLNYGYTF. The whole variable domain, remainder taken from reference TRBV5-4 and TRBJ1-2, is ETGVTQSPTHLIKTRGQQVTLRCSSQSGHNTVSWYQQALGQGPQFIFQYYREEENGRGNFPPRFSGLQFPNYSSELNVNALELDDSALYLCASSLEGLNYGYTFGSGTRLTVV.

The rearrangement uses TRBV7-9 and TRBJ2-2; D unresolved. The CDR3 extends over 13 amino acids. Trimming took off 3 bases at V and 4 bases at J, with 6 bases between the two ends. Germline V gives CDR1 SEHNR, CDR2 FQNEAQ (reference sequence). The CDR3 here is CASSFRFTGELFF. For the CDR3, the DNA is TGTGCCAGCAGCTTTCGGTTCACCGGGGAGCTGTTTTTT.

V gene TRBV27 combines with J gene TRBJ2-5, with a possible D match to TRBD1 (7 bases). Germline-derived CDR1 and CDR2 are MNHEY and SMNVEV (reference sequence). The V gene lost 4 bases and the J gene lost 9 bases, with 15 bases spanning the gap. This CDR3 region has 13 residues. CDR3 in DNA: TGTGCCAGCAGTTACAGGGGCCCGGGGGCCCAGTACTTC. Its protein is CASSYRGPGAQYF.

The chain employs TRBV11-2 and TRBJ2-4; D gene ambiguous. The CDR3 has 14 amino acids. Between the trimmed V and J ends, which lost 0 bases and 6 bases, there was a span of 9 bases. CDR1 is SGHAT, CDR2 FQNNGV, per germline. DNA for the CDR3: TGTGCCAGCAGCTTAGAGCAGGCTGGAAACATTCAGTACTTC. This translates into CASSLEQAGNIQYF.

This rearrangement joins TRBV4-1 to TRBJ1-1, with 7 bases aligning to TRBD1. After removal of 0 bases from V and 5 bases from J, the junction contained 6 bases not matched to a gene. The CDR3 extends over 15 amino acids. Germline assignment: CDR1 MGHRA and CDR2 YSYEKL. CDR3: CASSQDKPGGTEAFF. DNA of the CDR3: TGCGCCAGCAGCCAAGATAAGCCAGGGGGAACTGAAGCTTTCTTT.

This chain joins TRBV4-1 and TRBJ2-7; tentatively, D is TRBD1 (6 bases). CDR1 MGHRA and CDR2 YSYEKL come from the germline V gene. V was trimmed by 4 bases and J by 1 base, leaving 17 bases between them. The CDR3 is 16 residues long. The chain's CDR3 is CASSPLLIGQSYEQYF. In DNA form, the CDR3 reads TGCGCCAGCAGCCCACTGCTAATAGGACAGTCCTACGAGCAGTACTTC.

Written as DNA, the CDR3 is TGTGCCAGCAGTCCCACGAGTTGGAGGGAGACCCAGTACTTC. Protein: CASSPTSWRETQYF. The rearrangement joins TRBV6-2 or TRBV6-3 to TRBJ2-5; D is perhaps TRBD2 (5 bases). CDR3 length: 14 residues. V was clipped by 5 bases and J by 5 bases, with 15 bases between them. Germline V gene lookup returns CDR1 MNHEY and CDR2 SVGEGT.

The rearrangement joins TRBV27 to TRBJ2-2; TRBD2 aligns across 7 bases. The germline V gene encodes CDR1 MNHEY and CDR2 SMNVEV (reference sequence). The CDR3 contains 15 residues. V lost 1 base and J lost 3; bases outside the gene matches: 2. In DNA, the CDR3 is TGTGCCAGCAGTTTATGGGGGGGGTACACCGGGGAGCTGTTTTTT. Translated: CASSLWGGYTGELFF.

In its sample, this clone was seen a few times. The rearrangement uses TRBV3-1 (or the pseudogene TRBV3-2) and TRBJ2-5; 8 bases fit TRBD2. This CDR3 spans 15 amino acids. The V segment lost 4 bases and the J segment 7 bases; nucleotides outside the gene matches: 11. Germline values: CDR1 LGHDT, CDR2 YNNKEL (reference sequence). In nucleotides, the CDR3 is TGTGCCAGCAGCCCCAAGCGAGGGGCGGGGGGGACCCAGTACTTC. Its translation: CASSPKRGAGGTQYF.

The genes are TRBV7-8 and TRBJ1-4; D not resolved. The V gene's germline CDR1 is SGHVS and CDR2 FQNEAQ. There are 16 residues in the CDR3. V was cut by 5 bases and J by 8 bases, with 21 bases left in between. The DNA for the CDR3 is TGTGCCAGCAGCCCACAACGGGCGGGGTTGGTGGAAAAACTGTTTTTT. Its protein product is CASSPQRAGLVEKLFF.

The chain is built from TRBV9 and TRBJ2-7; 13 bases line up with TRBD2. CDR3 length: 14 amino acids. Losses at the gene ends were 3 bases for V and 4 bases for J; bases not matched to a gene: 1. Germline loops: CDR1 SGDLS, CDR2 YYNGEE. The CDR3 sequence: CASSATSGGYEQYF. As DNA, the CDR3 is TGTGCCAGCAGCGCGACTAGCGGGGGGTACGAGCAGTACTTC.

The chain couples TRBV10-2 to TRBJ2-7, with 13 bases lining up with TRBD2. The CDR3 extends over 14 amino acids. J lost 4 bases, V lost 6 bases, and 3 bases had no gene match. The germline gives CDR1 WSHSY, CDR2 SAAADI. This chain's CDR3 is CASRRTSGSYEQYF. The CDR3 region has the DNA TGCGCCAGCAGGAGGACTAGCGGGAGTTACGAGCAGTACTTC.

The V call is TRBV5-4, the J call TRBJ1-3, with D maybe TRBD1 (6 bases). The germline gives CDR1 SGHNT, CDR2 YYREEE (reference sequence). V gave up 4 bases and J gave up 2 bases, with 13 bases separating them. The CDR3 is 15 residues long. The CDR3 sequence: CASSIDRSAGNTIYF. The CDR3 DNA reads as TGTGCCAGCAGCATCGACAGGTCGGCTGGAAACACCATATATTTT.

This chain connects TRBV7-9 to TRBJ2-7; TRBD1 matches at 8 bases. Trimming at V came to 2 bases and at J to 3 bases, leaving 15 bases not matched to a gene. This CDR3 comprises 18 residues. Germline V gives CDR1 SEHNR, CDR2 FQNEAQ (reference sequence). The CDR3 loop reads CASSLSVYQGQELYEQYF. CDR3 bases: TGTGCCAGCAGCTTATCCGTGTACCAGGGACAGGAACTCTACGAGCAGTACTTC.

With regard to this clone: Other nucleotide sequences from this sample produce the same CDR3. The chain links TRBV7-2 to TRBJ2-1; TRBD2 matches 12 bases. CDR1 SGHTA and CDR2 FQGNSA come from the germline V gene. V shed 5 bases, J shed 0 bases, and the junction held 5 bases outside the gene matches. The CDR3 is 17 residues long. The CDR3 nucleotides read TGTGCCAGCAGCCCAACTAGCGGGGGGAGCTCCTACAATGAGCAGTTCTTC. This encodes CASSPTSGGSSYNEQFF.

The chain has TRBV5-8 and TRBJ2-1; D is unresolved. The CDR3 spans 11 residues. Trimming took 0 bases from V and 9 from J, leaving 4 bases between them. CDR1 is SGHTS, CDR2 YDEGEE, per germline. CDR3 region: CASSLVSEQFF. The CDR3, as DNA: TGTGCCAGCAGCTTGGTGAGTGAGCAGTTCTTC.

The CDR3 nucleotides are TGTGCCAGCAGGACAGGGGAAGCCTACGAGCAGTACTTC. Translated, it gives CASRTGEAYEQYF. This chain links TRBV2 with TRBJ2-7, with 8 bases identical to TRBD1. Per germline, CDR1 SNHLY and CDR2 FYNNEI. V shed 6 bases, J shed 2 bases, and the junction held 3 bases outside the gene matches. The CDR3 sequence is 13 residues long.

The chain links TRBV5-6 to TRBJ2-7, with D maybe TRBD2 (5 bases). V was trimmed by 4 bases and J by 6 bases, leaving 17 bases between them. This CDR3 comprises 14 residues. Germline V CDR1 and CDR2: SGHDT, YYEEEE. DNA for the CDR3: TGTGCCAGCAGCGGAGATGAGAGGGCTGTCGAGCAGTACTTC. Protein product: CASSGDERAVEQYF.

The gene calls are TRBV4-1 and TRBJ1-4; D is ambiguous. V lost 0 bases and J 1 base, leaving 12 bases between the germline ends. Germline loops: CDR1 MGHRA, CDR2 YSYEKL. There are 17 residues in the CDR3. The CDR3 DNA reads as TGCGCCAGCAGCCAAGATCCAGAGGCGGGAACTAATGAAAAACTGTTTTTT. Its protein product is CASSQDPEAGTNEKLFF.